These 22 T cell receptor beta chains came from one sample sequenced in a study of control samples from healthy donors and cancer patients. The table came from immunoSEQ multiplex PCR; TCRdb's copy has only in-frame clones and leaves some out. The repertoire holds about 150,000 clones, with roughly 93% as singletons. The sequencing input was blood. Every receptor here comes from a young man in good health.

This clone was seen once. The gene calls are TRBV23-1 and TRBJ1-5; no firm D call. TRBV23-1 is placed among ORFs of uncertain function. The CDR3 contains 14 residues. Deletions cut 4 bases from V and 4 bases from J, with 11 bases between. In DNA form, the CDR3 reads TGCGCCAGCAGTCCTGACAAGTGGAATCAGCCCCAGCATTTT. This codes for CASSPDKWNQPQHF.

The chain uses TRBV25-1 and TRBJ2-7; either TRBD1 or TRBD2 may fit D (5 bases each). CDR1 and CDR2 from the germline V gene are MGHDK and SYGVNS. The CDR3 has 14 residues. The V end was cut by 9 bases, the J end by 3 bases, with 18 bases between. CDR3 DNA: TGTGCCAGTAGTATGGGGGTCGGCGTCTACGAGCAGTACTTC. Protein: CASSMGVGVYEQYF.

CDR3 sequence: CASSSWGGDEQFF. The DNA of the CDR3 is TGTGCCAGCAGCTCCTGGGGTGGGGATGAGCAGTTCTTC. The gene calls are TRBV6-5 and TRBJ2-1; D is undetermined. V was clipped by 6 bases and J by 8 bases, with 14 bases between them. Germline loops: CDR1 MNHEY, CDR2 SVGAGI. This CDR3 comprises 13 residues.

V is TRBV2 and J is TRBJ2-7, with 9 positions matching TRBD2. The CDR3 runs 14 residues. Germline CDR1 SNHLY, CDR2 FYNNEI. V lost 6 bases, J lost 1 base, and 4 bases stayed unmatched. The chain's CDR3 is CASRTSGSSYEQYF. The DNA for the CDR3 is TGTGCCAGCAGAACTAGCGGGTCTTCCTACGAGCAGTACTTC.

The chain has TRBV4-1 and TRBJ1-6; 8 bases are shared with TRBD1. The CDR3 covers 15 residues. Germline V gene lookup returns CDR1 MGHRA and CDR2 YSYEKL. V shed 4 bases and J 5 bases; nucleotides not matched to a gene: 4. As DNA, the CDR3 is TGCGCCAGCAGCCCCACGACAGGGGATAATTCACCCCTCCACTTT. It specifies CASSPTTGDNSPLHF.

The chain combines TRBV9 with TRBJ1-2, with TRBD1 matching over 10 bases. Losses at the gene ends were 8 bases for V and 6 bases for J; bases not matched to a gene: 1. Germline V gives CDR1 SGDLS, CDR2 YYNGEE. The CDR3 loop spans 11 amino acids. The chain's CDR3 is CARDRGDGYTF. The CDR3 DNA reads TGTGCCAGGGACAGGGGGGATGGCTACACCTTC.

J is TRBJ2-6 and V is TRBV2, with D possibly TRBD1 on 5 matching bases. Germline V gives CDR1 SNHLY, CDR2 FYNNEI. Trimming took 5 bases from V and 0 from J, leaving 11 bases between them. This CDR3 comprises 16 residues. The CDR3 protein is CASSYSRDSGANVLTF. The DNA for the CDR3 is TGTGCCAGCAGTTATAGCAGGGACTCTGGGGCCAACGTCCTGACTTTC.

V gene TRBV6-6 combines with J gene TRBJ1-2; no clear D. Germline V lookup: CDR1 MNHNY, CDR2 SVGAGI (reference sequence). The CDR3 extends over 15 amino acids. V was pared by 2 bases and J by 8 bases, with 18 bases between. CDR3 residues: CASSYGLAGNGGYTF. CDR3 bases: TGTGCCAGCAGTTACGGTCTGGCGGGGAACGGGGGCTACACCTTC.

V usage is TRBV4-1 and J usage is TRBJ1-5, with D possibly matching TRBD1 (6 bases). Germline lookup yields CDR1 MGHRA and CDR2 YSYEKL. Deletions cut 8 bases from V and 2 bases from J, with 7 bases between. CDR3 length equals 12 residues. CDR3 protein: CASSGGNQPQHF. The DNA for the CDR3 is TGCGCCAGCTCAGGGGGCAATCAGCCCCAGCATTTT.

The chain couples TRBV7-6 to TRBJ2-1; D could derive from TRBD1 or TRBD2 (5 bases each). Germline V lookup: CDR1 SGHVS, CDR2 FNYEAQ. V lost 3 bases to trimming and J lost 5 bases, with 11 bases between them. CDR3 size: 14 residues. The CDR3 sequence: CASSFGTADNEQFF. The CDR3 nucleotides are TGTGCCAGCAGCTTTGGGACGGCTGACAATGAGCAGTTCTTC.

The rearrangement links TRBV6-6 to TRBJ1-5; 11 positions match TRBD1. This CDR3 comprises 15 residues. The V segment lost 7 bases and the J segment 7 bases; nucleotides outside the gene matches: 9. Germline V lookup: CDR1 MNHNY, CDR2 SVGAGI (reference sequence). The CDR3 region is CASTSRTGGEQPQHF. Written as DNA, the CDR3 is TGTGCCAGCACCTCTAGGACAGGGGGCGAGCAGCCCCAGCATTTT.

The chain uses TRBV5-4 and TRBJ2-5, with D unresolved. Trimming left V 1 base short and J 3 bases short, with 7 bases between. CDR3 size: 13 residues. Germline V gene lookup returns CDR1 SGHNT and CDR2 YYREEE (reference sequence). The CDR3 spells CASSLRKKETQYF. The CDR3 nucleotides read TGTGCCAGCAGCTTGAGAAAGAAAGAGACCCAGTACTTC.

The chain couples TRBV28 to TRBJ2-7, with D possibly being TRBD1 (5 bases). V dropped 5 bases and J dropped 3 bases, with 26 bases sitting between them. The CDR3 loop spans 18 amino acids. Germline V gives CDR1 MDHEN, CDR2 SYDVKM. The CDR3 DNA sequence: TGTGCCAGCAGTCGCCTAGACAGATCGGGCCTCCTAAACTACGAGCAGTACTTC. Protein: CASSRLDRSGLLNYEQYF.

This clone was found a few times. The CDR3 DNA reads TGTGCCATCGGTAAACAGGAGCTGAACACTGAAGCTTTCTTT. Translating gives CAIGKQELNTEAFF. The rearrangement joins TRBV10-3 to TRBJ1-1; a possible D gene is TRBD1 (5 bases). Trimming pared 8 bases from V and 0 bases from J, leaving 13 bases between. CDR3 size: 14 residues. From germline, CDR1 is ENHRY and CDR2 SYGVKD.

The V call is TRBV5-5, the J call TRBJ2-1, with 13 positions matching TRBD2. Germline V CDR1 and CDR2: SGHKS, YYEKEE (reference sequence). The CDR3 sequence is 16 residues long. V shed 3 bases and J 4 bases; nucleotides not matched to a gene: 4. The CDR3 loop is CASSSPGLAGYNEQFF. Here the CDR3 DNA reads TGTGCCAGCAGCTCCCCGGGACTAGCGGGGTACAATGAGCAGTTCTTC.

The chain uses TRBV19 and TRBJ1-5; D may be TRBD1 (5 bases). Germline V CDR1 and CDR2: LNHDA, SQIVND (reference sequence). V shed 1 base and J shed 2 bases, with 9 bases lying between them. The CDR3 length is 15 residues. CDR3 in amino acids: CASSIARGGNQPQHF. The CDR3 bases are TGTGCCAGTAGTATAGCTAGGGGTGGCAATCAGCCCCAGCATTTT.

The V call is TRBV28, the J call TRBJ1-5; TRBD1 might be the D (6 bases). CDR1 MDHEN and CDR2 SYDVKM come from the germline V gene. Between the trimmed V and J ends, which lost 5 bases and 0 bases, there was a span of 20 bases. The CDR3 length is 18 residues. The CDR3 nucleotides are TGTGCCAGCAGTCACAGGGCTTTGGTCCCCGGTAGCAATCAGCCCCAGCATTTT. It encodes CASSHRALVPGSNQPQHF.

V gene TRBV4-3 combines with J gene TRBJ1-5; TRBD1 is a possible D gene (5 bases). The CDR3 is 17 residues long. Germline CDR1 and CDR2: LGHNA and YSLEER. Deletions cut 1 base from V and 0 bases from J, with 13 bases between. For the CDR3, the DNA is TGCGCCAGCAGCCAAGGGGGGACGGATTATAGCAATCAGCCCCAGCATTTT. Its protein product is CASSQGGTDYSNQPQHF.

The rearrangement uses TRBV6-2 or TRBV6-3 and TRBJ2-7; weak D call: TRBD1 (7 bases). Germline-derived CDR1 and CDR2 are MNHEY and SVGEGT. The CDR3 contains 15 residues. Trimming removed 2 bases at V and 5 bases at J, with 16 bases between. CDR3 DNA sequence: TGTGCCAGCAGTTACGCGGGACAGTTTATGGACGAGCAGTACTTC. It translates to CASSYAGQFMDEQYF.

This clone was seen only once. V and J are TRBV28 and TRBJ1-5; no clear D gene. CDR3 length equals 12 residues. V dropped 10 bases and J dropped 6 bases, with 13 bases sitting between them. CDR1 and CDR2 (germline): MDHEN, SYDVKM. The CDR3 is CATRAGIQPQHF. For the CDR3, the DNA is TGTGCCACCCGTGCGGGGATTCAGCCCCAGCATTTT.

The rearrangement joins TRBV6-5 to TRBJ1-1; no clear D gene. This CDR3 is built from 11 residues. Trimming stripped 8 bases from V and 0 bases from J, with 4 bases between. CDR1 is MNHEY and CDR2 is SVGAGI in the germline V gene. The chain's CDR3 is CASVLNTEAFF. CDR3 bases: TGTGCCAGCGTTCTGAACACTGAAGCTTTCTTT.

This rearrangement joins TRBV9 to TRBJ1-3; D ambiguous. With 4 bases removed from V and 1 base from J, the gap between germline ends came to 12 bases. The germline CDR1 and CDR2 sequences are SGDLS and YYNGEE. CDR3 size: 15 residues. CDR3 DNA: TGTGCCAGCAGCCCCTGGACCAGATCTGGAAACACCATATATTTT. Amino acid sequence: CASSPWTRSGNTIYF.